This entry concerns a single T cell receptor (beta chain). Methods used by the authors: Reference gene primer amplification gave estimated nucleated cell counts. TCRdb's table, derived via immunoSEQ multiplex PCR, lists solely in-frame clones and lacks some. V, J and clone size were drawn from that table, and D and trimming were deduced from the DNA. Seen here are about 320,000 clones, more than 90% observed once, and the top ten hold roughly 2.5%. The data derive from a study of blood T cell repertoires in COVID-19. Germline V lookup: CDR1 SNHLY, CDR2 FYNNEI. CDR3 length: 15 amino acids. V dropped 3 bases and J dropped 0; count of bases not matched to a gene: 2. Clinical history reported by participants formed the basis on which cohorts were assigned.

The sequence was collected from a man between 60 and 75 years old who had recovered from COVID-19. The sequencing sample was made of PBMCs or T cells enriched from blood (not recorded which). The gene calls are TRBV2 and TRBJ2-1; 7 nucleotides match TRBD1. The CDR3 region has the DNA TGTGCCAGCAGTGAGGACAGGATCTCCTACAATGAGCAGTTCTTC. Translated, it gives CASSEDRISYNEQFF.